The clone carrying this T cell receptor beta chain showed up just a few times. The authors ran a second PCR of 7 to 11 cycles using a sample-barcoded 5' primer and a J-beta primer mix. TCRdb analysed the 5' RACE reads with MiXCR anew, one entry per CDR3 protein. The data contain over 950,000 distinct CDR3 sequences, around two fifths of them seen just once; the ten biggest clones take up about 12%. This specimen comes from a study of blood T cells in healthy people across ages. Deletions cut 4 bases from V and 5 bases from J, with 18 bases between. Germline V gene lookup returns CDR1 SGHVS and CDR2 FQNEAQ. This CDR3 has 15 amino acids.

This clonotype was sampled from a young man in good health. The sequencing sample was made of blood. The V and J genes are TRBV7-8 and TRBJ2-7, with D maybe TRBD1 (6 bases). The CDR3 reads CASSSDPGHFDEQYF. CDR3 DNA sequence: TGTGCCAGCAGCTCCGACCCGGGACATTTCGACGAGCAGTACTTC.